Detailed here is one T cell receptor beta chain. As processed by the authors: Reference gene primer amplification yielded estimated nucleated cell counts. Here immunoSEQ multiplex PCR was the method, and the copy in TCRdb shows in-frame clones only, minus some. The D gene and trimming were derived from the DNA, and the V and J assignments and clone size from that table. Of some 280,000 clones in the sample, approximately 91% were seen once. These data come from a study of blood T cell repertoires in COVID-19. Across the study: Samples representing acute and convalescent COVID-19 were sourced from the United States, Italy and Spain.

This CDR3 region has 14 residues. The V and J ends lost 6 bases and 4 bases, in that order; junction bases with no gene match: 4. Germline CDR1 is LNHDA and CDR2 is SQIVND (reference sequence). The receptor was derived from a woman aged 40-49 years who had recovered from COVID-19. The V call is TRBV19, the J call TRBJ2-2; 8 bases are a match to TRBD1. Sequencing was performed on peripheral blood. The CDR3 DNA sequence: TGTGCCAGTAGAGGACAGGGCGGCACCGGGGAGCTGTTTTTT. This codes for CASRGQGGTGELFF.